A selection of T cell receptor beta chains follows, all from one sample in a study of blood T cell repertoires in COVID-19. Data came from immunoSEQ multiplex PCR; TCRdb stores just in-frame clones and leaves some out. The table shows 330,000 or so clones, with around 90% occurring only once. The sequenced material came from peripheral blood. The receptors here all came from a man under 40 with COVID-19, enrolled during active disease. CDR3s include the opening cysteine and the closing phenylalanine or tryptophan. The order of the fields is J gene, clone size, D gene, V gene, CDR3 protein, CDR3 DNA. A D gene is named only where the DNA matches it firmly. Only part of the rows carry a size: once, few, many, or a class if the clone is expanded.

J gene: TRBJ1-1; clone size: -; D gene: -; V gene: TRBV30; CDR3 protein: CAWSPTGEAFF; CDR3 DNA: TGTGCCTGGAGTCCCACAGGGGAAGCTTTCTTT
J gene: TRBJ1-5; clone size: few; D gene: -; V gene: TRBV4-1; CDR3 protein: CASSPREGGNQPQHF; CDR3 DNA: TGCGCCAGCAGCCCCCGCGAGGGGGGCAATCAGCCCCAGCATTTT
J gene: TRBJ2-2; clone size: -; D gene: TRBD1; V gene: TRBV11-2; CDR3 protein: CASSRTGWPGELFF; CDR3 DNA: TGTGCCAGCAGCCGGACAGGGTGGCCCGGGGAGCTGTTTTTT
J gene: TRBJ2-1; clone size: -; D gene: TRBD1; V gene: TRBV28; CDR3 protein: CASSATPNRGNEQFF; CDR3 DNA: TGTGCCAGCAGTGCAACCCCCAACAGGGGCAATGAGCAGTTCTTC
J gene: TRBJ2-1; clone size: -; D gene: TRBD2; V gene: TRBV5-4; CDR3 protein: CASSFRGSGRTSYNEQFF; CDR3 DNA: TGTGCCAGCAGCTTCCGCGGTAGCGGGAGAACATCCTACAATGAGCAGTTCTTC
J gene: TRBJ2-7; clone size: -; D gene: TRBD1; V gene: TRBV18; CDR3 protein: CASSLGQGQSYEQYF; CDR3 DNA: TGTGCCAGCTCTCTCGGACAGGGGCAATCCTACGAGCAGTACTTC
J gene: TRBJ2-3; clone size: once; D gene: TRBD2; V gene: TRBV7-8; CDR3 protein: CASSYYSRGLEGPDTQYF; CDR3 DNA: TGTGCCAGCAGCTACTACTCCCGGGGACTAGAAGGTCCAGATACGCAGTATTTT
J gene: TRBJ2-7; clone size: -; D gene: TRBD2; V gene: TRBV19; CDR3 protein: CASSTRLAGGYYEQYF; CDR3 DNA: TGTGCCAGTAGTACCCGACTAGCGGGAGGGTACTACGAGCAGTACTTC
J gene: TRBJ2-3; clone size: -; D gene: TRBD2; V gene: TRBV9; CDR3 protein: CASSALLAGEDTQYF; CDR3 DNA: TGTGCCAGCAGCGCCTTACTAGCGGGAGAAGATACGCAGTATTTT
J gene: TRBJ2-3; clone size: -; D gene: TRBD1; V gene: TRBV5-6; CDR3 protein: CASSSQGWVAADTQYF; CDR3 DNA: TGTGCCAGCAGCTCACAGGGGTGGGTGGCGGCAGATACGCAGTATTTT
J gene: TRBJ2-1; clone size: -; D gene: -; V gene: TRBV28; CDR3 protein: CASSGLPPRGSYNEQFF; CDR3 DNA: TGTGCCAGCAGTGGTTTACCCCCGCGGGGCTCCTACAATGAGCAGTTCTTC
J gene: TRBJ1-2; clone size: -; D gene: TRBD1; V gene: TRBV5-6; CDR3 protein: CATHQGANYGYTF; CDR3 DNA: TGTGCCACCCACCAGGGGGCCAACTATGGCTACACCTTC
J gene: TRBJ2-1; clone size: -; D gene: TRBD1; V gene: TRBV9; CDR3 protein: CASSETATGLNEQFF; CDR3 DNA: TGTGCCAGCAGCGAGACCGCGACAGGGTTGAATGAGCAGTTCTTC
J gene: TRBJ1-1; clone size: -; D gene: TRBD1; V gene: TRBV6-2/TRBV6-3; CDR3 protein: CASSRFRTGGGTEAFF; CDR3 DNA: TGTGCCAGCAGCCGTTTCAGGACAGGGGGCGGAACTGAAGCTTTCTTT
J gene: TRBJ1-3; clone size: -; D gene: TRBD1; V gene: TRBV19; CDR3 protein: CASSIWTGTGNTIYF; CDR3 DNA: TGTGCCAGTAGTATCTGGACAGGGACTGGAAACACCATATATTTT
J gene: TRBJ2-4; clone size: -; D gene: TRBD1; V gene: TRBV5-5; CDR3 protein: CASSSTTGVKNIQYF; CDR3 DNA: TGTGCCAGCAGCTCGACAACAGGGGTCAAAAACATTCAGTACTTC
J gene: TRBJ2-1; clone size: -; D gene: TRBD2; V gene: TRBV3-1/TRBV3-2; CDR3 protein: CASSPIAGREQFF; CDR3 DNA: TGTGCCAGCAGCCCCATAGCGGGGAGGGAGCAGTTCTTC
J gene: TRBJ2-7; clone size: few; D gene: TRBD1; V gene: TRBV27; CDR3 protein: CASSLRGRYHEQYF; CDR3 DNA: TGTGCCAGCAGTTTAAGGGGGCGTTACCACGAGCAGTACTTC
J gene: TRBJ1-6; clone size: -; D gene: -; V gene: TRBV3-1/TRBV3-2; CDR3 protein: CASSQDFYSPLHF; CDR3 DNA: TGTGCCAGCAGCCAAGATTTCTATTCACCCCTCCACTTT
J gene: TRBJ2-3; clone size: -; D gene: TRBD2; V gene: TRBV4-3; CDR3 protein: CASSQERARASGAPDTDTQYF; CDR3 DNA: TGCGCCAGCAGCCAAGAACGGGCAAGGGCTAGCGGGGCACCGGACACAGATACGCAGTATTTT
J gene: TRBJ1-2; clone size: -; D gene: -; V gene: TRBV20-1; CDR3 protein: CSASGDRGGYGYTF; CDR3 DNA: TGCAGTGCTAGTGGCGACAGAGGGGGCTATGGCTACACCTTC
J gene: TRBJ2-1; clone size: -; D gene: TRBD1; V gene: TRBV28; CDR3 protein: CASSSGQGWNEQFF; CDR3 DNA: TGTGCCAGCAGTTCGGGACAGGGATGGAATGAGCAGTTCTTC
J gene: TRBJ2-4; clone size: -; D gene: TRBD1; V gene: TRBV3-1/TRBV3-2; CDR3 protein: CASSQVGTGTGVTAKNIQYF; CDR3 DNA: TGTGCCAGCAGCCAAGTGGGAACCGGGACAGGGGTTACGGCCAAAAACATTCAGTACTTC
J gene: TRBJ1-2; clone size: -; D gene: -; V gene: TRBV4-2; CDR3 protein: CASSQDAENGYTF; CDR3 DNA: TGTGCCAGCAGCCAAGATGCGGAGAATGGCTACACCTTC
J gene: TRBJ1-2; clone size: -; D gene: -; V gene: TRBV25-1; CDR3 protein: CASSDRSGRYGYTF; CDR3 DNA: TGTGCCAGCAGTGATAGGTCAGGGAGGTATGGCTACACCTTC
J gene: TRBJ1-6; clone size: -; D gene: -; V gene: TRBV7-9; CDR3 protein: CASSLVSGISPLHF; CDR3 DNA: TGTGCCAGCAGCTTAGTGTCAGGCATTTCACCCCTCCACTTT
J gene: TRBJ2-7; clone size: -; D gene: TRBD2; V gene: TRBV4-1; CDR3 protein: CASSQDLGLAGLRGEQYF; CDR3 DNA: TGCGCCAGCAGCCAAGATCTGGGGCTAGCGGGGTTGAGGGGCGAGCAGTACTTC
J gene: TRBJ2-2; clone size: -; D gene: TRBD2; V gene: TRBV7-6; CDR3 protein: CASSFKREGRSTGELFF; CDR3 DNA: TGTGCCAGCAGCTTTAAGCGGGAGGGTCGCAGCACCGGGGAGCTGTTTTTT
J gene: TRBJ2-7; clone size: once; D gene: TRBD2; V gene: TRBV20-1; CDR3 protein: CSASHGGTYEQYF; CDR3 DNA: TGCAGTGCTAGTCACGGGGGGACCTACGAGCAGTACTTC
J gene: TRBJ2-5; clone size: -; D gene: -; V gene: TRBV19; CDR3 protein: CASSTQGVQETQYF; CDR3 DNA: TGTGCCAGTAGTACCCAGGGCGTGCAAGAGACCCAGTACTTC
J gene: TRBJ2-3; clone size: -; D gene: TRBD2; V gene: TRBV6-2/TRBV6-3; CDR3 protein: CASSPLGRGGTDTQYF; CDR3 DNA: TGTGCCAGCAGTCCCCTTGGGCGGGGGGGCACAGATACGCAGTATTTT
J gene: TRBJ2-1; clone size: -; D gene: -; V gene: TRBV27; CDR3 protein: CASSLTGRDNEQFF; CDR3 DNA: TGTGCCAGCAGTTTAACAGGGAGGGACAATGAGCAGTTCTTC
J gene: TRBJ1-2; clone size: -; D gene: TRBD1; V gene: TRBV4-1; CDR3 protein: CASSQLYQTGYGYTF; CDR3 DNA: TGCGCCAGCAGCCAATTATACCAGACAGGGTATGGCTACACCTTC
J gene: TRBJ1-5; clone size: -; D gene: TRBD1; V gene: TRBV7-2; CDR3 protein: CASSSPGQHYSNQPQHF; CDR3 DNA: TGTGCCAGCAGCTCTCCGGGACAGCACTATAGCAATCAGCCCCAGCATTTT
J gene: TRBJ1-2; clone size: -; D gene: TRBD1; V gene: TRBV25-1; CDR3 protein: CASSEAYRGQYGYTF; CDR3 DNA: TGTGCCAGCAGTGAAGCCTACAGGGGTCAATATGGCTACACCTTC
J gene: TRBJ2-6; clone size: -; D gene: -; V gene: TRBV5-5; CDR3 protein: CASSWLGHSGANVLTF; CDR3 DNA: TGTGCCAGCAGCTGGTTGGGACACTCTGGGGCCAACGTCCTGACTTTC
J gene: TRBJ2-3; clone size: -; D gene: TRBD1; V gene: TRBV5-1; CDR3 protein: CASSLGQGVDTQYF; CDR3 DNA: TGCGCCAGCAGCTTGGGACAGGGAGTGGATACGCAGTATTTT
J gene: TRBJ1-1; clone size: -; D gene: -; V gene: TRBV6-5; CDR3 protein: CASRGESPTGEAFF; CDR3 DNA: TGTGCCAGCAGGGGCGAATCCCCGACAGGTGAAGCTTTCTTT
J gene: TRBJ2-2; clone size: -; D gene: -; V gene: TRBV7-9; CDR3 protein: CASSFRGSGGELFF; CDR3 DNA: TGTGCCAGCAGCTTCCGGGGGTCAGGCGGGGAGCTGTTTTTT
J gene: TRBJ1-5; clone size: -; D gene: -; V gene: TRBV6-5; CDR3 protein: CASSLQPDYQPQHF; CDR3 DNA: TGTGCCAGCAGTTTACAGCCGGATTATCAGCCCCAGCATTTT